This passage covers 20 T cell receptor beta chains from one sample sequenced in a study of regulatory T cells in long-lasting Graves disease. Sample time point: newly diagnosed GD, antithyroid drugs for less than 3 months. RNA from PBMCs was the source of the TCR library. With iRepertoire HTBI primers and Arm-PCR of CDR3 regions, TCR beta libraries were built. TCRdb processed the multiplex PCR reads anew with MiXCR; each CDR3 protein has one entry. Of about 540,000 distinct CDR3 sequences listed, 13% are singletons. These data were also filed under a second study, of T cells in Graves' hyperthyroidism and ophthalmopathy.

Specimen: peripheral blood mononuclear cells (PBMCs), collected at new diagnosis, from a patient treated with antithyroid drugs. Receptors originate from a man aged 30 to 45 with Graves disease.

Concerning this clonotype itself: A far larger clone lies a single base away; this is likely a read error. V is TRBV7-2 and J is TRBJ2-1; possibly TRBD1 for D (5 bases). The CDR3 is 14 residues long. The germline V gene has CDR1 SGHTA and CDR2 FQGNSA. The ends were cut back, 6 bases at V and 9 bases at J, with 18 bases in the middle. CDR3 sequence reads: CASRIQGRPREQFF. DNA for the CDR3: TGTGCCAGCAGGATTCAGGGCCGTCCCCGTGAGCAGTTCTTC. Combining the CDR3 with reference TRBV7-2 and TRBJ2-1 gives the whole variable domain GAGVSQSPSNKVTEKGKDVELRCDPISGHTALYWYRQSLGQGLEFLIYFQGNSAPDKSGLPSDRFSAERTGGSVSTLTIQRTQQEDSAVYLCASRIQGRPREQFFGPGTRLTVL.

The chain employs TRBV24-1 and TRBJ1-1, with TRBD1 matching 9 bases. CDR3 length: 13 residues. J was trimmed by 3 bases and V by 10 bases; bases with no gene match: 5. Germline lookup yields CDR1 KGHDR and CDR2 SFDVKD. CDR3 amino acids: CATGTGTHTEAFF. CDR3 nucleotides: TGTGCCACTGGGACAGGGACCCACACTGAAGCTTTCTTT.

This clonotype was seen ten or more times. The rearrangement joins TRBV10-1 to TRBJ1-5, with a weak D call TRBD1 (5 bases). Germline lookup yields CDR1 WNHNN and CDR2 SYGVQD (reference sequence). The CDR3 sequence is 13 residues long. Trimming took off 2 bases at V and 5 bases at J, with 7 bases between the two ends. The chain's CDR3 is CASSEDSDQPQHF. As DNA, the CDR3 is TGCGCCAGCAGTGAGGACAGTGATCAGCCCCAGCATTTT.

This clonotype was seen ten or more times. The chain links TRBV5-1 to TRBJ2-1; D ambiguous. Trimming shortened V by 0 bases and J by 0 bases, and 13 bases separated the two germline ends. This CDR3 has 17 residues. Germline V gene data show CDR1 as SGHRS and CDR2 as YFSETQ. CDR3 amino acids: CASSLGKIPPSYNEQFF. The CDR3 DNA sequence: TGCGCCAGCAGCTTGGGGAAGATTCCCCCCTCCTACAATGAGCAGTTCTTC. The full variable domain, completed using reference TRBV5-1 and TRBJ2-1, is KAGVTQTPRYLIKTRGQQVTLSCSPISGHRSVSWYQQTPGQGLQFLFEYFSETQRNKGNFPGRFSGRQFSNSRSEMNVSTLELGDSALYLCASSLGKIPPSYNEQFFGPGTRLTVL.

This clonotype was seen a handful of times. This chain links TRBV7-9 with TRBJ2-3; D is unclear. V was pared by 5 bases and J by 2 bases, with 14 bases between. The germline gives CDR1 SEHNR, CDR2 FQNEAQ (reference sequence). The CDR3 has 15 amino acids. The CDR3 sequence: CASSPAQTNTDTQYF. CDR3 DNA sequence: TGTGCCAGCAGCCCCGCACAAACGAACACAGATACGCAGTATTTT.

The sample holds a few counts of this clonotype. The chain recombines TRBV15 with TRBJ1-2; D remains unclear. The CDR3 consists of 18 residues. Trimming cost V 0 bases and J 5 bases, with 22 bases left between them. Germline V CDR1 and CDR2: LNHNV, YYDKDF (reference sequence). CDR3 in amino acids: CATSRDRPPVASFYGYTF. The DNA for the CDR3 is TGTGCCACCAGCAGAGATCGCCCCCCCGTGGCCTCTTTTTATGGCTACACCTTC.

The V gene is TRBV19, the J gene TRBJ1-4, with D unresolved. Trimming removed 3 bases from V and 5 bases from J, with 13 bases in between. Germline V gives CDR1 LNHDA, CDR2 SQIVND (reference sequence). The CDR3 is made up of 15 amino acids. This CDR3 is CASSIGSVLNEKLFF. CDR3 in DNA: TGTGCCAGTAGTATCGGTTCCGTATTGAATGAAAAACTGTTTTTT.

This clonotype was detected many times. The chain is built from TRBV11-2 and TRBJ2-3; no reliable D call. Trimming left V 0 bases short and J 5 bases short, with 9 bases between. Looked up from germline, CDR1 is SGHAT and CDR2 is FQNNGV. The CDR3 consists of 14 residues. CDR3 loop: CASSLDRRGDTQYF. The CDR3 bases are TGTGCCAGCAGCTTAGATCGACGCGGAGATACGCAGTATTTT.

This clonotype was seen ten or more times. The chain carries TRBV11-2 and TRBJ2-3; 7 bases align to TRBD2. The CDR3 spans 16 residues. V shed 3 bases, J shed 3 bases, and the junction held 9 bases outside the gene matches. Germline CDR1 and CDR2: SGHAT and FQNNGV. The CDR3 DNA sequence: TGTGCCAGCAGCTTCATTGTGGGAGCGGGGACAGATACGCAGTATTTT. This translates into CASSFIVGAGTDTQYF.

This clonotype was counted ten times or more. An end of the junction does not agree with germline; a read error may underlie this. V and J are TRBV5-6 and TRBJ2-1, with D unresolved. This CDR3 has 12 amino acids. Germline V gene sequence: CDR1 SGHDT, CDR2 YYEEEE. CDR3 region: CASSWTLSEQFF. In nucleotides, the CDR3 is TGTGCTAGCAGCTGGACCTTGAGTGAGCAGTTCTTC.

The table lists this clonotype with many counts. The chain carries TRBV11-2 and TRBJ1-1; possible D gene TRBD1, 5 bases. CDR1 and CDR2 (germline): SGHAT, FQNNGV. The CDR3 spans 13 residues. Trimming cost V 5 bases and J 5 bases, with 12 bases left between them. CDR3 DNA: TGTGCCAGCAGCCGAGAATGGGGGACTGAAGCTTTCTTT. Protein: CASSREWGTEAFF. Variable domain in full (rest from reference TRBV11-2 and TRBJ1-1): EAGVAQSPRYKIIEKRQSVAFWCNPISGHATLYWYQQILGQGPKLLIQFQNNGVVDDSQLPKDRFSAERLKGVDSTLKIQPAKLEDSAVYLCASSREWGTEAFFGQGTRLTVV.

This clonotype was seen a handful of times. The gene calls are TRBV6-1 and TRBJ2-2, with D maybe TRBD1 (6 bases). The CDR3 has 16 residues. The V and J ends lost 6 bases and 5 bases respectively, with 19 bases between them. The germline gives CDR1 MNHNS, CDR2 SASEGT. CDR3 amino acids: CASSRPPMQGTGELFF. The DNA for the CDR3 is TGTGCCAGCAGCCGCCCACCGATGCAGGGGACCGGGGAGCTGTTTTTT.

In this sample, this clonotype turned up many times. This sequence joins TRBV7-8 and TRBJ1-1; D possibly corresponds to TRBD1 (5 bases). V lost 5 bases and J 3 bases, leaving 16 bases between the germline ends. CDR3 length equals 15 residues. Germline V CDR1 and CDR2: SGHVS, FQNEAQ. The CDR3 is CASSPRGPGDTEAFF. CDR3 coding DNA: TGTGCCAGCAGCCCCCGGGGCCCGGGGGACACTGAAGCTTTCTTT.

The chain links TRBV6-5 to TRBJ2-1, with D hard to call. CDR3 length equals 17 residues. Per the germline V gene, CDR1 is MNHEY and CDR2 is SVGAGI. V was clipped by 2 bases and J by 0 bases, with 14 bases between them. CDR3 residues: CASSYGGRVSSYNEQFF. The CDR3 bases are TGTGCCAGCAGTTACGGCGGACGCGTGAGCTCCTACAATGAGCAGTTCTTC.

The table lists this clonotype with a few counts. The chain uses TRBV2 and TRBJ2-5, with 16 bases lining up with TRBD2. The CDR3 consists of 16 residues. Germline CDR1 is SNHLY and CDR2 is FYNNEI. The V segment lost 6 bases and the J segment 2 bases; nucleotides outside the gene matches: 3. Written as DNA, the CDR3 is TGTGCCAGCAGGGGGACTAGCGGGAGGGTACAAGAGACCCAGTACTTC. Its protein is CASRGTSGRVQETQYF.

Ten or more counts support this clonotype. This chain uses TRBV30 with TRBJ2-2; D is undetermined. V was shortened by 2 bases and J by 3 bases, with 13 bases between the two germline ends. The CDR3 has 15 amino acids. Germline CDR1 reads GTSNPN; CDR2 reads SVGIG (reference sequence). CDR3: CAWSNMDRDTGELFF. The CDR3 nucleotides are TGTGCCTGGAGTAATATGGACCGAGACACCGGGGAGCTGTTTTTT.

CDR3 in amino acids: CSAHLAGVSQPQHF. The CDR3 DNA sequence: TGCAGTGCTCATTTAGCGGGGGTTAGTCAGCCCCAGCATTTT. V is TRBV20-1 and J is TRBJ1-5; a possible D gene is TRBD1 (5 bases). V shed 5 bases and J shed 6 bases, with 17 bases lying between them. The CDR3 is made up of 14 amino acids. Germline assignment: CDR1 DFQATT and CDR2 SNEGSKA (reference sequence).

This clonotype was seen a handful of times. The junction differs from germline at one of its ends, possibly a read error. This chain joins TRBV5-4 and TRBJ1-5, with 10 positions matching TRBD1. The CDR3 length is 13 residues. CDR1 and CDR2 (germline): SGHNT, YYREEE (reference sequence). DNA of the CDR3: TGTGCCAGCAGCGAGTCGACCGGGACAGGGGTTACATTT. Amino acid sequence: CASSESTGTGVTF.

This clonotype was picked up a small number of times. The V call is TRBV29-1, the J call TRBJ1-6; 7 bases agree with TRBD1. After removal of 7 bases from V and 3 bases from J, the junction contained 12 bases not matched to a gene. The CDR3 has 16 amino acids. The germline CDR1 and CDR2 sequences are SQVTM and ANQGSEA. In DNA, the CDR3 is TGCAGCGACCTACCGACAGGGAAATACTATAATTCACCCCTCCACTTT. It encodes CSDLPTGKYYNSPLHF.

This clonotype was seen ten or more times. The genes are TRBV6-1 and TRBJ2-2; D unclear. V gave up 6 bases and J gave up 3 bases, with 14 bases separating them. Per the germline V gene, CDR1 is MNHNS and CDR2 is SASEGT. The CDR3 has 15 amino acids. CDR3 DNA: TGTGCCAGCAGGTTTGGGCAGATGGACACCGGGGAGCTGTTTTTT. This translates into CASRFGQMDTGELFF.